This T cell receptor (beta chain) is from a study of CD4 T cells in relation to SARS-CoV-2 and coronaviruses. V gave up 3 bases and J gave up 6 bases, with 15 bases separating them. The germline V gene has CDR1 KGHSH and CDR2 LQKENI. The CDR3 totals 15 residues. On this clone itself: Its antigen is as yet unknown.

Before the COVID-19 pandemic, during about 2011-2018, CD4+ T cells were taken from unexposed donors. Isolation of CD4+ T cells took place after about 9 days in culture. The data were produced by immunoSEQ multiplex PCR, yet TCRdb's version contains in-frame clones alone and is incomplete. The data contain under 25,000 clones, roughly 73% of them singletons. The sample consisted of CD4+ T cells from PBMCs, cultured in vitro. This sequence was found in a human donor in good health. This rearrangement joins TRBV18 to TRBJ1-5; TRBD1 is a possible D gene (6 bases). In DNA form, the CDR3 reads TGTGCCAGCTCACCCGTGGGGGGGGGCGGTCAGCCCCAGCATTTT. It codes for CASSPVGGGGQPQHF. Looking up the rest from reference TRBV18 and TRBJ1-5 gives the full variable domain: NAGVMQNPRHLVRRRGQEARLRCSPMKGHSHVYWYRQLPEEGLKFMVYLQKENIIDESGMPKERFSAEFPKEGPSILRIQQVVRGDSAAYFCASSPVGGGGQPQHFGDGTRLSIL.